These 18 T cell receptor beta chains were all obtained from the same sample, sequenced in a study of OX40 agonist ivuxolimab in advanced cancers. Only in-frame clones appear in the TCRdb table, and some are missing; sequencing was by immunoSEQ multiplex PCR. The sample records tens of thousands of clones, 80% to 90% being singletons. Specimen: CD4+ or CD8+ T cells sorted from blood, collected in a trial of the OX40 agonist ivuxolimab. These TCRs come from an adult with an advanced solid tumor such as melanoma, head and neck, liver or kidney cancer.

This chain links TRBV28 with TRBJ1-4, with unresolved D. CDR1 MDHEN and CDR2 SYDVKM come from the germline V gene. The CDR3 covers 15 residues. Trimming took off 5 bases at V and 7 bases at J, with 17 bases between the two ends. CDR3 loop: CASSARMSPREKLFF. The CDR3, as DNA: TGTGCCAGCAGTGCTCGGATGTCGCCCCGTGAAAAACTGTTTTTT.

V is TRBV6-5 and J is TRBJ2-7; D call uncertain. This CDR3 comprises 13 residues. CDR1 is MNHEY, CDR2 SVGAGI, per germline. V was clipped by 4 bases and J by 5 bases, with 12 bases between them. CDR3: CASSSLGSDEQYF. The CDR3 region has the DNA TGTGCCAGCAGTTCACTCGGTAGTGACGAGCAGTACTTC.

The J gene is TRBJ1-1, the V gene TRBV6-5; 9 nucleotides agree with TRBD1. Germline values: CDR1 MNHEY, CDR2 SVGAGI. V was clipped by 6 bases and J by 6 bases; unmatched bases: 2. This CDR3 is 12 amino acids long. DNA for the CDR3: TGTGCCAGCAGCAGACAGGGGGCTGAAGCTTTCTTT. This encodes CASSRQGAEAFF.

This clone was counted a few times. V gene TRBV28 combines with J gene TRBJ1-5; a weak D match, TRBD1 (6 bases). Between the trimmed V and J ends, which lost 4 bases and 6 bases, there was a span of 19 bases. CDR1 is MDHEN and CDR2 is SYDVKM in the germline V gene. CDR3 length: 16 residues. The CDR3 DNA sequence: TGTGCCAGCAGTTCACCTCGCGGACAGAACAGTCAGCCCCAGCATTTT. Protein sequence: CASSSPRGQNSQPQHF.

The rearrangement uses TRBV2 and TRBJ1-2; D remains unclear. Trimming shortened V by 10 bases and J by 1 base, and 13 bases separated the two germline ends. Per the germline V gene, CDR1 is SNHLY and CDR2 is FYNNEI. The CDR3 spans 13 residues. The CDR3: CATPRRDNYGYTF. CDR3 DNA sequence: TGTGCCACCCCGCGACGGGATAACTATGGCTACACCTTC.

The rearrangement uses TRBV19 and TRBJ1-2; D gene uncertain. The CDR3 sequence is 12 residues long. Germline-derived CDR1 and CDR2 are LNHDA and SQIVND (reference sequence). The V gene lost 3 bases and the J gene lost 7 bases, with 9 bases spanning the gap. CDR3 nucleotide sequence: TGTGCCAGTAGTATCGGAGGAGGTGGCTACACCTTC. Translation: CASSIGGGGYTF.

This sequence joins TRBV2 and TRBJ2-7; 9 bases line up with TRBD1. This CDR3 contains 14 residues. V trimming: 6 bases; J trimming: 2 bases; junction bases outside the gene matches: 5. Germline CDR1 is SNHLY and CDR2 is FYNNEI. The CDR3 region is CASRGQGATYEQYF. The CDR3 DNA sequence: TGTGCCAGCAGGGGACAGGGTGCGACCTACGAGCAGTACTTC.

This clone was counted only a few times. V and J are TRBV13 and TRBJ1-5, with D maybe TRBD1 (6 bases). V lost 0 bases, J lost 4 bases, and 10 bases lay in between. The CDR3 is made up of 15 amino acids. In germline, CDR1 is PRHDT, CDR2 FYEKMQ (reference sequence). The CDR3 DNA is TGTGCCAGCAGCTTAGGGGCAGGGGTTAATCAGCCCCAGCATTTT. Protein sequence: CASSLGAGVNQPQHF.

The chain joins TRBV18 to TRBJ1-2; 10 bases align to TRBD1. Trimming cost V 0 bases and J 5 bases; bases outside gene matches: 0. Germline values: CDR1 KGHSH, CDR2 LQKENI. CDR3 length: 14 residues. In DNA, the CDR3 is TGTGCCAGCTCACCACCGGGACAGGGGTATGGCTACACCTTC. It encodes CASSPPGQGYGYTF. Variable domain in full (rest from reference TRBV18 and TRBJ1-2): NAGVMQNPRHLVRRRGQEARLRCSPMKGHSHVYWYRQLPEEGLKFMVYLQKENIIDESGMPKERFSAEFPKEGPSILRIQQVVRGDSAAYFCASSPPGQGYGYTFGSGTRLTVV.

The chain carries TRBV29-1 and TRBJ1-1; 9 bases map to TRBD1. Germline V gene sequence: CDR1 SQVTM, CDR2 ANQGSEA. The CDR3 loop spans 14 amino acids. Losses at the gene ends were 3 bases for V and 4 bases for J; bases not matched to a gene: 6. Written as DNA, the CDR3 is TGCAGCGTTGAGAGGGACAGGGCCCCCACTGAAGCTTTCTTT. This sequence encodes CSVERDRAPTEAFF.

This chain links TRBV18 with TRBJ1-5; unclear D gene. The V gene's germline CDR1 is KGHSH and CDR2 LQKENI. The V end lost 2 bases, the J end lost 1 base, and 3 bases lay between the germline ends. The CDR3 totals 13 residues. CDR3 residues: CASSPDSNQPQHF. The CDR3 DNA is TGTGCCAGCTCACCAGACAGCAATCAGCCCCAGCATTTT.

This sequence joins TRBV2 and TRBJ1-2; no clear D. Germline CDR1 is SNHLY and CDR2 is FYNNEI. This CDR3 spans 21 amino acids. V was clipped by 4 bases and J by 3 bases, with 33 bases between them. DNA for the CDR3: TGTGCCAGCAGTGGTCCTCCTTCCCGACTCAACCCGGAGGTCCCCTACTATGGCTACACCTTC. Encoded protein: CASSGPPSRLNPEVPYYGYTF.

CDR3 sequence (DNA): TGTGCCAGCAGCTCTGCCCGGTGGGGTGGCTCCTACGAGCAGTACTTC. Translation: CASSSARWGGSYEQYF. The chain has TRBV7-8 and TRBJ2-7; no clear D gene. V was clipped by 4 bases and J by 0 bases, with 16 bases between them. The CDR3 extends over 16 amino acids. CDR1 is SGHVS and CDR2 is FQNEAQ in the germline V gene.

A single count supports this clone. CDR3: CASRRTGGYGYTF. The DNA for the CDR3 is TGTGCCAGCAGAAGGACAGGGGGCTATGGCTACACCTTC. V usage is TRBV6-6 and J usage is TRBJ1-2; TRBD1 matches 10 bases. This CDR3 has 13 residues. V lost 6 bases to trimming and J lost 4 bases; unmatched junction nucleotides: 2. Germline CDR1 reads MNHNY; CDR2 reads SVGAGI (reference sequence).

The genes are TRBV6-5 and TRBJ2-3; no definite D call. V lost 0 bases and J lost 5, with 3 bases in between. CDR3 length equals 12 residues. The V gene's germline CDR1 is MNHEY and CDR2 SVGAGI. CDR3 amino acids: CASSYSGDTQYF. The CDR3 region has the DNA TGTGCCAGCAGTTACTCAGGAGATACGCAGTATTTT.

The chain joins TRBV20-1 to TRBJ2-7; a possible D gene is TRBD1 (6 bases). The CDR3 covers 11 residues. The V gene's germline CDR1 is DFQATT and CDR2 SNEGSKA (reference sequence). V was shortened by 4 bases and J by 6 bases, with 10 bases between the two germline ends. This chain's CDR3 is CSATTGSEQYV. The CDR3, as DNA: TGCAGTGCTACTACAGGGTCCGAGCAGTACGTC.

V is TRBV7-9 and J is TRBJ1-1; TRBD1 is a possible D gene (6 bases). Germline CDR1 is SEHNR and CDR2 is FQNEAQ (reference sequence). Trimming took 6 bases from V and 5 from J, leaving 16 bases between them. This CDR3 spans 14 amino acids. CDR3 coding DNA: TGTGCCAGCAGTCTACTGGGGGCACAGACTGAAGCTTTCTTT. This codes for CASSLLGAQTEAFF.

CDR3 amino acids: CASSLAGGSPYYEQYF. Here the CDR3 DNA reads TGTGCCAGCAGCTTAGCAGGGGGCTCGCCGTATTACGAGCAGTACTTC. The V call is TRBV7-8, the J call TRBJ2-7, with 7 bases matching TRBD1. Germline V gene sequence: CDR1 SGHVS, CDR2 FQNEAQ. J lost 4 bases, V lost 0 bases, and 9 bases had no gene match. The CDR3 totals 16 residues.